The rows below give T cell receptor beta chains drawn from one sample of a study of a mutant IDH1 vaccine in newly diagnosed glioma. For these receptors, no antigen is known. Using immunoSEQ multiplex PCR, the repertoire was profiled, and TCRdb retains in-frame clones only, with some absent. The table shows under 55,000 clones, with 91% occurring only once. Here the sequenced sample was PBMCs, taken from a glioma patient whose treatment included an IDH1 peptide vaccine. These TCRs come from a man aged 45-65 years with glioma. Both conserved end residues are part of each CDR3. A D gene is named only where the DNA matches it firmly. Clone size, where shown, is once, few, many, or a class for clones that have expanded.

-,TRBV5-1,TRBD2,TRBJ2-1,15,TGCGCCAGCAGCCCTTCCGCGGGAGTGGAAAATGAGCAGTTCTTC,CASSPSAGVENEQFF
-,TRBV11-2,TRBD1,TRBJ2-7,15,TGTGCCAGCAGCTTAGTCGACAGGGGAAACTACGAGCAGTACTTC,CASSLVDRGNYEQYF
-,TRBV2,-,TRBJ2-7,13,TGTGCCAGCAGTGGAGGGCGGACCTACGAGCAGTACTTC,CASSGGRTYEQYF
-,TRBV19,-,TRBJ2-7,13,TGTGCCAGTCGTCAGGGATTCAGCTACGAGCAGTACTTC,CASRQGFSYEQYF
-,TRBV4-2,TRBD2,TRBJ2-7,19,TGTGCCAGCAGCCAAGCCGCCGCTCGGACAGCGGGGGGGTCCTACGAGCAGTACTTC,CASSQAAARTAGGSYEQYF
-,TRBV7-2,TRBD2,TRBJ2-5,14,TGTGCCAGCAGCATTAGCGGGGGGGGAGAGACCCAGTACTTC,CASSISGGGETQYF
-,TRBV6-6,-,TRBJ2-1,15,TGTGCCAGCAGGCCTCTAGCGACCCCCTACAATGAGCAGTTCTTC,CASRPLATPYNEQFF
once,TRBV4-2,TRBD1,TRBJ2-5,17,TGTGCCAGCAGCCAAGGGGCTGGGACAGGGGGTCAAGAGACCCAGTACTTC,CASSQGAGTGGQETQYF
-,TRBV6-6,-,TRBJ2-1,11,TGTGCCACCAGGACTTACAATGAGCAGTTCTTC,CATRTYNEQFF
-,TRBV5-4,-,TRBJ1-5,14,TGTGCCAGCAGCTGGGACGGCGTCAATCAGCCCCAGCATTTT,CASSWDGVNQPQHF
-,TRBV6-5,TRBD1,TRBJ2-3,14,TGTGCCAGCAGTACTCCAAACAGGGGCGATACGCAGTATTTT,CASSTPNRGDTQYF
once,TRBV19,TRBD1,TRBJ1-5,16,TGTGCCAGTAGTGAAGGGGGCCCCTATAGCAATCAGCCCCAGCATTTT,CASSEGGPYSNQPQHF
-,TRBV18,-,TRBJ1-1,16,TGTGCCAGCTCACCACCGAACAGGGCAATGAACACTGAAGCTTTCTTT,CASSPPNRAMNTEAFF
few,TRBV5-4,-,TRBJ1-2,14,TGTGCCGCCCGACCCTCCGGAGGGGTTGGTGGCTACACCTTC,CAARPSGGVGGYTF
-,TRBV28,-,TRBJ1-1,13,TGTGCCAGCAGTTTATGGGGGAACACTGAAGCTTTCTTT,CASSLWGNTEAFF
once,TRBV4-2,-,TRBJ2-7,16,TGTGCCAGCAGCCAAGATTTAGGGAACAGGGCCTACGAGCAGTACTTC,CASSQDLGNRAYEQYF
-,TRBV28,-,TRBJ1-1,15,TGTGCCAGCAGTTCCCCTCAGGGACGAAACACTGAAGCTTTCTTT,CASSSPQGRNTEAFF
-,TRBV6-6,-,TRBJ2-7,15,TGTGCCAGCAGTTGTACAGGGACTTGGTGTTACGAGCAGTACTTC,CASSCTGTWCYEQYF
-,TRBV7-2,-,TRBJ2-7,15,TGTGCCAGCAGCCTCGTCGGGGGAGGTGGCCTCGAGCAGTACTTC,CASSLVGGGGLEQYF
-,TRBV5-1,-,TRBJ1-2,16,TGCGCCAGCAGCTCCGCACGGGGGTTCTGGAGCTATGGCTACACCTTC,CASSSARGFWSYGYTF
-,TRBV18,TRBD2,TRBJ2-1,21,TGTGCCAGCTCACCCATTGATCTAGCGGGAGTCGTCAAGAGCTCCTACAATGAGCAGTTCTTC,CASSPIDLAGVVKSSYNEQFF
-,TRBV5-1,TRBD2,TRBJ2-5,13,TGCGCCAGCTCCCGTGGGGGGGAAGAGACCCAGTACTTC,CASSRGGEETQYF
once,TRBV13,-,TRBJ1-3,16,TGTGCCAGCAGCTTAGGAGGGCTGCTCTCTGGAAACACCATATATTTT,CASSLGGLLSGNTIYF
-,TRBV15,-,TRBJ2-7,14,TGTGCCACCAGCAGAGAGCAGGGACCCTACGAGCAGTACTTC,CATSREQGPYEQYF
-,TRBV19,-,TRBJ1-5,14,TGTGCCAGTAGTATAAGGGATAGCAATCAGCCCCAGCATTTT,CASSIRDSNQPQHF
-,TRBV19,-,TRBJ1-1,14,TGTGCCAGTAGTATAGGGTTGGGGTACACTGAAGCTTTCTTT,CASSIGLGYTEAFF
-,TRBV5-1,-,TRBJ2-7,12,TGCGCCAGCAGCTGGGGCGAGGGGGAGCAGTACTTC,CASSWGEGEQYF
-,TRBV15,-,TRBJ1-5,17,TGTGCCACCAGCAGTCCACACGGCGACGATAGCAATCAGCCCCAGCATTTT,CATSSPHGDDSNQPQHF
-,TRBV7-9,-,TRBJ1-2,15,TGTGCCAGCAGCTTATTTGAGCTGGGGCTCTATGGCTACACCTTC,CASSLFELGLYGYTF
-,TRBV29-1,TRBD1,TRBJ2-5,16,TGCAGCGTTGATCCATGGACAGGGGGGCGCCAAGAGACCCAGTACTTC,CSVDPWTGGRQETQYF
-,TRBV19,-,TRBJ2-7,14,TGTGCCAGTAGTATCGGCTTAGAGAGATACGAGCAGTACTTC,CASSIGLERYEQYF
-,TRBV19,TRBD1,TRBJ1-4,14,TGTGCCAGCCTCCGATCAGGGGGCAATGAAAAACTGTTTTTT,CASLRSGGNEKLFF
-,TRBV7-2,-,TRBJ1-6,16,TGTGCCAGCAGCTTAGAGGTCAGCCCTTATAATTCACCCCTCCACTTT,CASSLEVSPYNSPLHF
-,TRBV28,-,TRBJ1-2,10,TGTGCCAGCAAGGGATATGGCTACACCTTC,CASKGYGYTF
-,TRBV11-2,-,TRBJ2-7,12,TGTGCCAGCAGCTTACGGCGGGTCGAGCAGTACTTC,CASSLRRVEQYF
few,TRBV19,-,TRBJ1-2,16,TGTGCCAGTAGCACGAGACAGCCGTTAGCTAACTATGGCTACACCTTC,CASSTRQPLANYGYTF